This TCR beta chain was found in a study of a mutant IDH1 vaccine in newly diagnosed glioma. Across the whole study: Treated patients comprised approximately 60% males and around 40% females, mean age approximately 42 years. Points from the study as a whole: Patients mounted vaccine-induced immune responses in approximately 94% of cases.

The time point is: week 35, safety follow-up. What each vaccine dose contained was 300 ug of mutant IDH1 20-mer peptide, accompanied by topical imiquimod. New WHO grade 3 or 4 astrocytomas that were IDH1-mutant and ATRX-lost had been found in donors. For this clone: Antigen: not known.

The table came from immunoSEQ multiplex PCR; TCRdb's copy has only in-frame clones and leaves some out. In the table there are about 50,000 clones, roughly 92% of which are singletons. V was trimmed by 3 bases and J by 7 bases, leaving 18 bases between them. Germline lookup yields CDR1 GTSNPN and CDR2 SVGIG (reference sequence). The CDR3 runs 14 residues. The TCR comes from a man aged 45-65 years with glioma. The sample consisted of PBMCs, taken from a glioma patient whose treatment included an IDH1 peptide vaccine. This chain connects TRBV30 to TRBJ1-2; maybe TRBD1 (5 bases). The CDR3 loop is CAWSPRGPHFGYTF. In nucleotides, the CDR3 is TGTGCCTGGAGCCCCCGGGGACCCCATTTTGGCTACACCTTC.